This section outlines one T cell receptor beta chain sequence together with its context. Per the germline V gene, CDR1 is KGHSH and CDR2 is LQKENI. This CDR3 has 13 amino acids. With 3 bases removed from V and 3 bases from J, the gap between germline ends came to 5 bases. This specimen comes from a study of technical replicates of blood from a handful of donors. The assay was immunoSEQ multiplex PCR, and TCRdb's table has in-frame clones only and misses some. The sample comprises about 100,000 clones, approximately 95% of which are singletons, and around 0.3% rests with the top ten. The rearrangement links TRBV18 to TRBJ2-2; D is perhaps TRBD1 (5 bases). The TCR was taken from a human donor in good health. The sample taken for sequencing was T cells isolated from PBMCs. The CDR3 sequence is CASSPTDTGELFF. Here the CDR3 DNA reads TGTGCCAGCTCACCGACAGACACCGGGGAGCTGTTTTTT.